The T cell receptor (beta chain) under discussion was sequenced for a study of response to subunit inactivated influenza vaccine. TCRdb re-called the RT-PCR reads through MiXCR, storing one row per CDR3 protein. The sample includes more than 550,000 distinct CDR3 sequences, 11% seen only once; the top ten take 8% to 13%. Per the germline V gene, CDR1 is SGHTS and CDR2 is YDEGEE. V lost 7 bases, J lost 3 bases, and 20 bases lay in between. There are 15 residues in the CDR3. The sample was also linked to a second study, of T cells expressing NK-cell markers. That source notes: For TCR beta, cDNA was produced by 5'RACE template switching with UMIs.

The V call is TRBV5-8, the J call TRBJ2-7; D is uncertain. Here the sequenced sample was PBMCs from blood, taken on the day of vaccination. The TCR was taken from a man aged 50-59 years who received an inactivated influenza vaccine. CDR3 in DNA: TGTGCCAGCGGCCCCCTCGTAGGACCAATCTACGAGCAGTACTTC. Translating gives CASGPLVGPIYEQYF.